Following are 5 T cell receptor beta chains from one sample sequenced in a study of STAT3 mutations in large granular lymphocyte leukemia. Findings and caveats of the study: Every T-cell large granular lymphocyte leukemia patient had at least one immunodominant TCR beta clonotype.

For these receptors, no antigen is known. Generated by immunoSEQ multiplex PCR, the TCRdb table keeps only in-frame clones and is missing some. The data show nearly 25,000 clones, approximately 94% seen once. The sequencing input was peripheral blood mononuclear cells. These receptor sequences come from a middle-aged man with T-cell large granular lymphocyte leukemia. Some clones in this sample may be carry-over from other donors' samples.

CDR3 sequence reads: CASTPKWQDSPLHF. CDR3 bases: TGTGCCAGCACTCCGAAGTGGCAGGATTCACCCCTCCACTTT. The chain carries TRBV2 and TRBJ1-6; D ambiguous. In germline, CDR1 is SNHLY, CDR2 FYNNEI. V lost 7 bases, J lost 8 bases, and 15 bases lay in between. The CDR3 sequence is 14 residues long. Combining the CDR3 with reference TRBV2 and TRBJ1-6 gives the whole variable domain EPEVTQTPSHQVTQMGQEVILRCVPISNHLYFYWYRQILGQKVEFLVSFYNNEISEKSEIFDDQFSVERPDGSNFTLKIRSTKLEDSAMYFCASTPKWQDSPLHFGNGTRLTVT.

The chain joins TRBV9 to TRBJ2-5; TRBD2 aligns across 7 bases. CDR3 length: 15 residues. CDR1 and CDR2 (germline): SGDLS, YYNGEE. Trimming cost V 6 bases and J 5 bases; bases outside gene matches: 13. For the CDR3, the DNA is TGTGCCAGCACCCTCGCACCGGGGGGTCGGGAGACCCAGTACTTC. Its translation: CASTLAPGGRETQYF.

The chain combines TRBV5-1 with TRBJ1-4; D gene unclear. With 2 bases removed from V and 7 bases from J, the gap between germline ends came to 12 bases. Germline V gene data show CDR1 as SGHRS and CDR2 as YFSETQ. The CDR3 covers 14 residues. The CDR3 DNA is TGCGCCAGCAGCTTTCGAGAGACCAGTGAAAAACTGTTTTTT. Amino acids: CASSFRETSEKLFF.

V is TRBV4-3 and J is TRBJ2-3; D not resolved. Germline V gives CDR1 LGHNA, CDR2 YSLEER. The CDR3 totals 16 residues. V lost 0 bases and J lost 0, with 10 bases in between. The CDR3 sequence is CASSQEWAASTDTQYF. The CDR3 DNA is TGCGCCAGCAGCCAAGAGTGGGCGGCTAGCACAGATACGCAGTATTTT.

The rearrangement links TRBV2 to TRBJ1-1; 7 nucleotides line up with TRBD1. From germline, CDR1 is SNHLY and CDR2 FYNNEI. With V trimmed by 7 bases and J by 2 bases, 7 bases remained unmatched. CDR3 size: 14 residues. Here the CDR3 reads CASKGAAINTEAFF. The CDR3 DNA is TGTGCCAGCAAGGGGGCAGCTATCAACACTGAAGCTTTCTTT.